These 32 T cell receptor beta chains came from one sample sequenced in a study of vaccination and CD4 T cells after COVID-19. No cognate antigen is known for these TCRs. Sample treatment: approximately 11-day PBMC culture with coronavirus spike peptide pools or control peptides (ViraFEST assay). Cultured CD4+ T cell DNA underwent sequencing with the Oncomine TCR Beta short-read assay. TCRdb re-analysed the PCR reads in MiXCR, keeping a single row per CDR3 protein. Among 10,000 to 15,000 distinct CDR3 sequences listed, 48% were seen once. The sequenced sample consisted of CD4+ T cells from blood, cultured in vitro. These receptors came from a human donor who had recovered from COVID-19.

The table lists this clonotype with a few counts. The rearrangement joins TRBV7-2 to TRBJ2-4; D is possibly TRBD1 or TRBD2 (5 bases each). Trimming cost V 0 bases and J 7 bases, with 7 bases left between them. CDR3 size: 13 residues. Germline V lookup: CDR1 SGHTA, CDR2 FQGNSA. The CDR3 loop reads CASSLARENIQYF. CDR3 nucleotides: TGTGCCAGCAGCTTAGCCAGGGAGAACATTCAGTACTTC.

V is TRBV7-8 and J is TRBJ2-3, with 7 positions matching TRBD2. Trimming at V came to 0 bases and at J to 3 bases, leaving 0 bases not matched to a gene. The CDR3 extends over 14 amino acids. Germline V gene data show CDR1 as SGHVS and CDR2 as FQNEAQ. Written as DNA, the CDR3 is TGTGCCAGCAGCTTAGCGGGGGGGACAGATACGCAGTATTTT. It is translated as CASSLAGGTDTQYF.

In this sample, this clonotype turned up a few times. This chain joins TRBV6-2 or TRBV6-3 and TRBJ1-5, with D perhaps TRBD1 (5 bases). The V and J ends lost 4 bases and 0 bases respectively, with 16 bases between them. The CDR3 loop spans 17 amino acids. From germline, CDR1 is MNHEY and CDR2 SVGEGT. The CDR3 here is CASSLRREIYSNQPQHF. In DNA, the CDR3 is TGTGCCAGCAGTTTGCGCAGGGAAATATATAGCAATCAGCCCCAGCATTTT.

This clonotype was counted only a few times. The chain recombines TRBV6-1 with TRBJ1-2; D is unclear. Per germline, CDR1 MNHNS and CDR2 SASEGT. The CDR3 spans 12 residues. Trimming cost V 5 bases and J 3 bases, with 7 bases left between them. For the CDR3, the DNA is TGTGCCAGCAGTATCTCAGACTATGGCTACACCTTC. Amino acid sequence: CASSISDYGYTF.

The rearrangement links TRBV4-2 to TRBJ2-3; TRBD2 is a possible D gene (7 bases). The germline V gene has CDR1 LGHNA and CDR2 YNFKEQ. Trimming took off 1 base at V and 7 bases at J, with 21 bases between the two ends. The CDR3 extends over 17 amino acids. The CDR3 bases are TGTGCCAGCAGCCAAGTGGGGGGGCAGAAAGAAGGGAATACGCAGTATTTT. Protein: CASSQVGGQKEGNTQYF.

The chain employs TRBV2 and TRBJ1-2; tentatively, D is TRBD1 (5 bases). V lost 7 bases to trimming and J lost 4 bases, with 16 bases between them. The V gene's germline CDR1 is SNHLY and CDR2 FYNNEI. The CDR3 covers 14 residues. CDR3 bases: TGTGCCAGCATCGATGAGGGGACCGGCTATGGCTACACCTTC. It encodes CASIDEGTGYGYTF. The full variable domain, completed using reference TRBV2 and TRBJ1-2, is EPEVTQTPSHQVTQMGQEVILRCVPISNHLYFYWYRQILGQKVEFLVSFYNNEISEKSEIFDDQFSVERPDGSNFTLKIRSTKLEDSAMYFCASIDEGTGYGYTFGSGTRLTVV.

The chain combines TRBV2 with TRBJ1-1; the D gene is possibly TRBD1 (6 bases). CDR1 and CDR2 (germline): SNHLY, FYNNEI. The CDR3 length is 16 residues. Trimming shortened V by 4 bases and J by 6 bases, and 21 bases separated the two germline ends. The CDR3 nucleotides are TGTGCCAGCAGTGTAGGGACACCAACCCGGGGCGCTGAAGCTTTCTTT. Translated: CASSVGTPTRGAEAFF.

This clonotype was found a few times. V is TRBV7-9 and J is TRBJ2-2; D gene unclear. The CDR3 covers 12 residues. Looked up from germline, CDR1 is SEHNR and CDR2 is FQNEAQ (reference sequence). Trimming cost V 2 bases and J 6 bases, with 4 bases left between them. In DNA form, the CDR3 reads TGTGCCAGCAGCTTAAGCGCCGGGGAGCTGTTTTTT. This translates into CASSLSAGELFF.

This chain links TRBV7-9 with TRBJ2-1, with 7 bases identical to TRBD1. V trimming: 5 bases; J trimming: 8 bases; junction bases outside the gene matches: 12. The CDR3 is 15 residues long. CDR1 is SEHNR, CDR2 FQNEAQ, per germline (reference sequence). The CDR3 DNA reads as TGTGCCAGCAGCCGATGGCAGGGGGTAGTCGATGAGCAGTTCTTC. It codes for CASSRWQGVVDEQFF.

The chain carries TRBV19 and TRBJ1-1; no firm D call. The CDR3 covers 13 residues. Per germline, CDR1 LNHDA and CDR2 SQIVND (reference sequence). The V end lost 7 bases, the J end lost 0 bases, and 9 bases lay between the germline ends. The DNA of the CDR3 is TGTGCCAGTACCCATGGGGTGAACACTGAAGCTTTCTTT. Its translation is CASTHGVNTEAFF.

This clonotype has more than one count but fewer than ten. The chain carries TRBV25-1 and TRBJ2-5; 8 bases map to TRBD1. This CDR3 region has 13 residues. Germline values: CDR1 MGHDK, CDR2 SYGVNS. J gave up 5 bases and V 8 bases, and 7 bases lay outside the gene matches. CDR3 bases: TGTGCCAGCGGCAGGGGGCCCCGGGAGACCCAGTACTTC. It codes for CASGRGPRETQYF.

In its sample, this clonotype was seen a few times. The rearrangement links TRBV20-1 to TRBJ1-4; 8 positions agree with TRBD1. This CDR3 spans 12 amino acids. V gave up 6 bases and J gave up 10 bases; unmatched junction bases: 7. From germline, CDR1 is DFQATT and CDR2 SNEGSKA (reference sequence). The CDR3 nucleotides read TGCAGTGCCGAAGGACAGGGAGCAAAACTGTTTTTT. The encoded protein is CSAEGQGAKLFF.

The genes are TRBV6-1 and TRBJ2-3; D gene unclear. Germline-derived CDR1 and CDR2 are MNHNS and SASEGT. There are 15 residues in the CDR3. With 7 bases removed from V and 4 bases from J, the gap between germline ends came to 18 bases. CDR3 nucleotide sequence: TGTGCCAGCACTACTTCTTTTAACCCGGCAGATACGCAGTATTTT. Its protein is CASTTSFNPADTQYF.

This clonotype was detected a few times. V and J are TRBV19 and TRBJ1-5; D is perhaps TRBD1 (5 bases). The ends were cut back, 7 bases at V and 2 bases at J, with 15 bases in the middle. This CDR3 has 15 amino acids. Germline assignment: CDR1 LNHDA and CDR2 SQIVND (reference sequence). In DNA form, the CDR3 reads TGTGCCAGTACCATGGACACTGGGGGCAATCAGCCCCAGCATTTT. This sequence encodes CASTMDTGGNQPQHF.

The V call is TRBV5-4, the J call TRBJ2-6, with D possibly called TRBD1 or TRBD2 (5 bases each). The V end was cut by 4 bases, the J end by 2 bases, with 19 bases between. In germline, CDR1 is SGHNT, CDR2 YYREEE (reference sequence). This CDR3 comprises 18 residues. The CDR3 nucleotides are TGTGCCAGCAGCCTAGCCCCCGACTGGACAACTGGGGCCAACGTCCTGACTTTC. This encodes CASSLAPDWTTGANVLTF.

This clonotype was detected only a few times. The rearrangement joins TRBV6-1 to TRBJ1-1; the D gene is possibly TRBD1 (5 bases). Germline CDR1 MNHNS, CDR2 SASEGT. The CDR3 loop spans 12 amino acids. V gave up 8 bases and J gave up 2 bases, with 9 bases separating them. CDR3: CASWRGNTEAFF. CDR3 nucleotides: TGTGCCAGCTGGAGGGGTAACACTGAAGCTTTCTTT.

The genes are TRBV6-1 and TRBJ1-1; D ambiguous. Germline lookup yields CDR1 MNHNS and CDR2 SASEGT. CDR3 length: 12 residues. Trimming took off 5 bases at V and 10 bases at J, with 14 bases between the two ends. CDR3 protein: CASSTNKGGAFF. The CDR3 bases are TGTGCCAGCAGTACCAATAAAGGCGGAGCTTTCTTT.

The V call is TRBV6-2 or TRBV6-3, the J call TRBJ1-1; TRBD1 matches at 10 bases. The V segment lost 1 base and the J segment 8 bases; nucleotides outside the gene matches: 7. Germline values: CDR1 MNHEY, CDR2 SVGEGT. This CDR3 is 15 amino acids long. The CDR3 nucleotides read TGTGCCAGCAGTTACTATTTGACAGGGGGCATCGAAGCTTTCTTT. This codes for CASSYYLTGGIEAFF.

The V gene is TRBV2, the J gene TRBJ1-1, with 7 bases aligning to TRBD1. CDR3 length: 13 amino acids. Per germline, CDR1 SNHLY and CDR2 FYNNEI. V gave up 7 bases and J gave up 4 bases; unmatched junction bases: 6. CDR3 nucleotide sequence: TGTGCCAGCACGGGGACAGATCGCACTGAAGCTTTCTTT. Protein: CASTGTDRTEAFF.

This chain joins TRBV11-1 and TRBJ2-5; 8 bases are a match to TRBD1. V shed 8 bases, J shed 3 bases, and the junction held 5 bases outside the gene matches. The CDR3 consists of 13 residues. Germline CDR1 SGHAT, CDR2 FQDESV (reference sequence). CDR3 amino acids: CASATGEKETQYF. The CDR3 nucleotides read TGTGCCAGCGCGACAGGGGAGAAAGAGACCCAGTACTTC.

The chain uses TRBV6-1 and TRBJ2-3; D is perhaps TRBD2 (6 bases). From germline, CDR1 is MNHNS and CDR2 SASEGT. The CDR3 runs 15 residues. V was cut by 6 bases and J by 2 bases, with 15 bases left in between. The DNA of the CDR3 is TGTGCCAGCAGCTCCGGGGCGGGGACCACAGATACGCAGTATTTT. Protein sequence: CASSSGAGTTDTQYF.

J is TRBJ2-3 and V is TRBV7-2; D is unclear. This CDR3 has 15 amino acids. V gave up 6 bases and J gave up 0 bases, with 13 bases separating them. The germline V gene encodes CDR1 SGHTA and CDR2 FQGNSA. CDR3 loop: CASSPRRLSTDTQYF. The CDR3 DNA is TGTGCCAGCAGTCCTAGGAGATTGAGCACAGATACGCAGTATTTT.

The CDR3 reads CSARGTGVEQPQHF. CDR3 DNA: TGCAGTGCTAGGGGGACGGGGGTTGAACAGCCCCAGCATTTT. This chain connects TRBV20-1 to TRBJ1-5; D is possibly TRBD1 (5 bases). Germline V gene sequence: CDR1 DFQATT, CDR2 SNEGSKA (reference sequence). This CDR3 has 14 residues. V shed 3 bases and J shed 7 bases, with 16 bases lying between them.

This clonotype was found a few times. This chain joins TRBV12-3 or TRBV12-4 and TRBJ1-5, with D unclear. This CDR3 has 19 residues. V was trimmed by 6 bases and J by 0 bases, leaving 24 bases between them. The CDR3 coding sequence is TGTGCCAGCAGCCTTTCGGGAAACCGCTACCCGTATAGCAATCAGCCCCAGCATTTT. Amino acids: CASSLSGNRYPYSNQPQHF.

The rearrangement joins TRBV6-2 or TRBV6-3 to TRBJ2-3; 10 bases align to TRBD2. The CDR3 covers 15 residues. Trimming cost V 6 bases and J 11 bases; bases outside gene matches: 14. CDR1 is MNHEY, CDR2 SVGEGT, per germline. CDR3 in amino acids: CASRIKGLASFKQYF. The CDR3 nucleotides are TGTGCCAGCAGGATCAAGGGACTAGCGAGCTTCAAGCAGTATTTT.

This CDR3 is CSVQDFANTGELFF. CDR3 in DNA: TGCAGCGTACAGGATTTCGCGAACACCGGGGAGCTGTTTTTT. The chain recombines TRBV20-1 with TRBJ2-2, with D possibly being TRBD1 (5 bases). The CDR3 runs 14 residues. Germline-derived CDR1 and CDR2 are DFQATT and SNEGSKA (reference sequence).

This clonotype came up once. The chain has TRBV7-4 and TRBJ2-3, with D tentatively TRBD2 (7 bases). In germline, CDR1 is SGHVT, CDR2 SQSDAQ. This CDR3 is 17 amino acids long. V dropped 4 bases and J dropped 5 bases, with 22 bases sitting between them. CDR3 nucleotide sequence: TGTGCCAGCAGCTCCGCGGGGGCGGGAGCTGTGATAGATACGCAGTATTTT. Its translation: CASSSAGAGAVIDTQYF.

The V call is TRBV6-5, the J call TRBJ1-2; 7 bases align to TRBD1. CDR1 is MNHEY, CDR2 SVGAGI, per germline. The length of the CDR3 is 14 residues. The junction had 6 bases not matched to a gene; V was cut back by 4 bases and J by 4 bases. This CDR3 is CASSWHRGSYGYTF. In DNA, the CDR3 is TGTGCCAGCAGTTGGCACAGGGGTAGCTATGGCTACACCTTC.

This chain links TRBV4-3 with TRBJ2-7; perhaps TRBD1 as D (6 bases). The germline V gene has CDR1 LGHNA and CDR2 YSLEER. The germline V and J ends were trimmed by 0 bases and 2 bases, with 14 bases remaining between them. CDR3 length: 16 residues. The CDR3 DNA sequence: TGCGCCAGCAGCCAAGAGCTAATGTCAGGGGCCTACGAGCAGTACTTC. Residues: CASSQELMSGAYEQYF.

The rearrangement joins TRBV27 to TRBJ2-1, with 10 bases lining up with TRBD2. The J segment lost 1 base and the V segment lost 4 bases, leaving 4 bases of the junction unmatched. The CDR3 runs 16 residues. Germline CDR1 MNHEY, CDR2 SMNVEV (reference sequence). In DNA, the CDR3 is TGTGCCAGCAGTTCAAGCGGGAGGGTGTCCTACAATGAGCAGTTCTTC. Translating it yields CASSSSGRVSYNEQFF.

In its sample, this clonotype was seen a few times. CDR3 residues: CASSRDRGTDTQYF. The CDR3 DNA follows: TGTGCCAGCAGCCGGGACAGGGGAACAGATACGCAGTATTTT. The genes are TRBV6-2 or TRBV6-3 and TRBJ2-3; TRBD1 aligns across 10 bases. J gave up 3 bases and V 6 bases, and 3 bases lay outside the gene matches. CDR1 and CDR2 (germline): MNHEY, SVGEGT. There are 14 residues in the CDR3.

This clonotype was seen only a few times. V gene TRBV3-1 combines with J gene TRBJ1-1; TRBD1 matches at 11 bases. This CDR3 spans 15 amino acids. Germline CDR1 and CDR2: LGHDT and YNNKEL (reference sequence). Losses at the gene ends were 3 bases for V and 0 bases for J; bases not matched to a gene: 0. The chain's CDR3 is CASSQGQGVNTEAFF. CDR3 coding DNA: TGTGCCAGCAGCCAGGGACAGGGGGTGAACACTGAAGCTTTCTTT.